The present entry profiles one TCR beta chain with its context. Its antigen is as yet unknown. As to treatment: approximately 9-day PBMC culture with coronavirus spike peptide pools or control peptides (ViraFEST assay). Germline loops: CDR1 SEHNR, CDR2 FQNEAQ (reference sequence). V was clipped by 11 bases and J by 0 bases, with 13 bases between them. The CDR3 loop spans 13 amino acids. The Oncomine TCR Beta short-read assay was applied to DNA of cultured CD4+ T cells. TCRdb reprocessed the PCR reads via MiXCR and lists one record per CDR3 protein. This table holds some 12,000 distinct CDR3 sequences, roughly a fifth found once. The sample belongs to a study of vaccination and CD4 T cells after COVID-19.

The source of this sequence is a human donor who had recovered from COVID-19. The V call is TRBV7-9, the J call TRBJ1-2; D gene ambiguous. Source: CD4+ T cells from blood, cultured in vitro, taken after SARS-CoV-2 vaccination. This chain's CDR3 is CAPRAPANYGYTF. In nucleotides, the CDR3 is TGTGCCCCCCGCGCGCCAGCTAACTATGGCTACACCTTC.